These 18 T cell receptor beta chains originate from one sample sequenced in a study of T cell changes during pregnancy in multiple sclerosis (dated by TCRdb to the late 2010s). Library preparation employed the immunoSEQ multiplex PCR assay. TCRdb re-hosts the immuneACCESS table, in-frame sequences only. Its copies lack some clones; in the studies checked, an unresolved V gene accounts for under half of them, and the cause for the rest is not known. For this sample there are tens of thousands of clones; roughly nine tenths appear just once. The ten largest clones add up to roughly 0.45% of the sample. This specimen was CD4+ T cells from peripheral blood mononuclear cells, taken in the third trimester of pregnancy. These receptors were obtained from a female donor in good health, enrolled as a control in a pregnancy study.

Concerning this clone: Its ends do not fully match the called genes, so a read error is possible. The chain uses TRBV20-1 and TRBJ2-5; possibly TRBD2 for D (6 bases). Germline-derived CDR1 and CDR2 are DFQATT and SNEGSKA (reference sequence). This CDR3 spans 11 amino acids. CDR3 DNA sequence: TGCAGTGCTAGAGGTTCGGGACTTTTACACTTC. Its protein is CSARGSGLLHF.

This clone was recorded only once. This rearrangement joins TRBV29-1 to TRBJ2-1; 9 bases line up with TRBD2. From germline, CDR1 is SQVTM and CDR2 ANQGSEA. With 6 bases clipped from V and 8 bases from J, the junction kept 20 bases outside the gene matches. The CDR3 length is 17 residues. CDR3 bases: TGCAGCGTCCCGGGGTGGCGGGAGGGCCCGAGTGCAGATGAGCAGTTCTTC. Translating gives CSVPGWREGPSADEQFF.

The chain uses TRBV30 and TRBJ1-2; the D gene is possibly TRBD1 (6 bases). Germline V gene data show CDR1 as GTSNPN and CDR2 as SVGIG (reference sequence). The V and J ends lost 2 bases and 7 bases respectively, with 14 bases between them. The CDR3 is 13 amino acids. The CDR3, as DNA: TGTGCCTGGAGTCCGCAGGGGCCGGTTGGCTACACCTTC. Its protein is CAWSPQGPVGYTF. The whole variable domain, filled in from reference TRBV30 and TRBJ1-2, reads SQTIHQWPATLVQPVGSPLSLECTVEGTSNPNLYWYRQAAGRGLQLLFYSVGIGQISSEVPQNLSASRPQDRQFILSSKKLLLSDSGFYLCAWSPQGPVGYTFGSGTRLTVV.

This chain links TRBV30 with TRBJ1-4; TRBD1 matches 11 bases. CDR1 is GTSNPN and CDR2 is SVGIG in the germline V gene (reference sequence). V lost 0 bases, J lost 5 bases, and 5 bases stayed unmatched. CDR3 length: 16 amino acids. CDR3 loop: CAWSVRGTGGNEKLFF. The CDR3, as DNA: TGTGCCTGGAGTGTACGTGGGACAGGGGGGAATGAAAAACTGTTTTTT.

The CDR3 sequence is CALRIRLDREVDYEQYF. The CDR3 DNA follows: TGTGCCCTCCGTATTAGGCTGGACCGGGAGGTCGACTACGAGCAGTACTTC. This rearrangement joins TRBV19 to TRBJ2-7; 7 bases are shared with TRBD2. The CDR3 loop spans 17 amino acids. The trim removed 11 bases at V and 3 bases at J, leaving 22 bases unmatched. Per the germline V gene, CDR1 is LNHDA and CDR2 is SQIVND (reference sequence).

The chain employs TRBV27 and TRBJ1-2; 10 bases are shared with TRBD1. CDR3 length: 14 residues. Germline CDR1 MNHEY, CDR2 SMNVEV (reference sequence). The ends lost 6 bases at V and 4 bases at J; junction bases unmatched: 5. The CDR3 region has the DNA TGTGCCAGCAGGGGGACAGGGGCCGGCTATGGCTACACCTTC. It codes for CASRGTGAGYGYTF.

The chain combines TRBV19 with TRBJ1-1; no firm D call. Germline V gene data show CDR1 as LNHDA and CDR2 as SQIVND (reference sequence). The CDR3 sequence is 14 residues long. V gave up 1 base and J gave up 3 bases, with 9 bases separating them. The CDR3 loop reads CASSIGQAYTEAFF. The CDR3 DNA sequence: TGTGCCAGTAGTATAGGTCAGGCTTACACTGAAGCTTTCTTT.

DNA of the CDR3: TGTGCCAGCGGGGGAGCCGGGACAGGGGCAGATACGCAGTATTTT. Amino acid sequence: CASGGAGTGADTQYF. This chain joins TRBV27 and TRBJ2-3; 10 bases match TRBD1. The CDR3 extends over 15 amino acids. After removal of 8 bases from V and 4 bases from J, the junction contained 9 bases not matched to a gene. Germline V gene lookup returns CDR1 MNHEY and CDR2 SMNVEV (reference sequence).

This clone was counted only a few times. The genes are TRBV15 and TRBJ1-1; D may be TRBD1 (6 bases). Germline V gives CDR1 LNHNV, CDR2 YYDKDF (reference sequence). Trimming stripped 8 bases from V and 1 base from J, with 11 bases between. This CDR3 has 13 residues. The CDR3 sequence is CATGGGWNTEAFF. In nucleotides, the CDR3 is TGTGCCACCGGGGGCGGATGGAACACTGAAGCTTTCTTT.

In nucleotides, the CDR3 is TGTGCCAGCAGCCCTCGACAGGGACGCAACTACGAGCAGTACTTC. It yields the protein CASSPRQGRNYEQYF. The chain links TRBV14 to TRBJ2-7, with 7 positions matching TRBD1. Germline V gene sequence: CDR1 SGHDN, CDR2 FVKESK. This CDR3 is 15 amino acids long. J lost 3 bases, V lost 4 bases, and 9 bases had no gene match.

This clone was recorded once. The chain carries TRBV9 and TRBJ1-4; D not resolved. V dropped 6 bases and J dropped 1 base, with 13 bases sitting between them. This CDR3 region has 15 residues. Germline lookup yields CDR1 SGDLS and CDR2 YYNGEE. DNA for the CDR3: TGTGCCAGCACCTACCAGGTGATAACTAATGAAAAACTGTTTTTT. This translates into CASTYQVITNEKLFF.

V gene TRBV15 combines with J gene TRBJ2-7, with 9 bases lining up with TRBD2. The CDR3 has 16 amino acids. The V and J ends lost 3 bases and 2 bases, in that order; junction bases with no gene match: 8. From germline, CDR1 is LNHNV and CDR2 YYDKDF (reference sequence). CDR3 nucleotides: TGTGCCACCAGCAGTGGATTAGCGGGAGACCCCTACGAGCAGTACTTC. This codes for CATSSGLAGDPYEQYF.

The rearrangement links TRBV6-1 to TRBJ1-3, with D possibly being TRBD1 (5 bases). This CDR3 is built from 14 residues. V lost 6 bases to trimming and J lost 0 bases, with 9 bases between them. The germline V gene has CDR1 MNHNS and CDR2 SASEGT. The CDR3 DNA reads TGTGCCAGCAGCAGGGCATCCTCTGGAAACACCATATATTTT. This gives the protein CASSRASSGNTIYF.

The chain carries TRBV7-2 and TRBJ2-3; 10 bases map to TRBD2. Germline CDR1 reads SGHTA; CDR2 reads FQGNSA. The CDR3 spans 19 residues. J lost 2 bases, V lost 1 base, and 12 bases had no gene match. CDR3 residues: CASSLGGGLAGANTDTQYF. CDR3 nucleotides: TGTGCCAGCAGCTTAGGCGGGGGTCTAGCGGGGGCCAACACAGATACGCAGTATTTT.

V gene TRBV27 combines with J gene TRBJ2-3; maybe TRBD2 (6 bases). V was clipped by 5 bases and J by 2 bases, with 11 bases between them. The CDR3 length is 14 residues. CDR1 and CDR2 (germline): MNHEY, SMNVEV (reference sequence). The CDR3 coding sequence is TGTGCCAGCAGTGGAGGGGACTTCACAGATACGCAGTATTTT. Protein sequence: CASSGGDFTDTQYF.

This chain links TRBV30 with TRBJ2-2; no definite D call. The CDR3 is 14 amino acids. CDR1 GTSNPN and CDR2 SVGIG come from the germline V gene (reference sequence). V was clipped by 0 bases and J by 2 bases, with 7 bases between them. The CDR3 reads CAWSVGLNTGELFF. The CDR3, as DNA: TGTGCCTGGAGTGTCGGGTTAAACACCGGGGAGCTGTTTTTT.

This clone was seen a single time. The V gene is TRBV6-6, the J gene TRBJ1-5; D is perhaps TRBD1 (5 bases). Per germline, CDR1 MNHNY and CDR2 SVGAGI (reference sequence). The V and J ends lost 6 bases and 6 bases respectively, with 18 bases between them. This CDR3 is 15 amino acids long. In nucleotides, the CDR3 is TGTGCCAGCAGCCCCGGGCGGGGTAGGGGTCAGCCCCAGCATTTT. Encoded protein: CASSPGRGRGQPQHF.

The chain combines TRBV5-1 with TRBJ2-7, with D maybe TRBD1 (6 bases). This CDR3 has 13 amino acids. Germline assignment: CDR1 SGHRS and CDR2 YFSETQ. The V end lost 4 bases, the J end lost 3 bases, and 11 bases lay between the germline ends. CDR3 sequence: CASSPPGDYEQYF. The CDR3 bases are TGCGCCAGCAGCCCCCCAGGGGACTACGAGCAGTACTTC.